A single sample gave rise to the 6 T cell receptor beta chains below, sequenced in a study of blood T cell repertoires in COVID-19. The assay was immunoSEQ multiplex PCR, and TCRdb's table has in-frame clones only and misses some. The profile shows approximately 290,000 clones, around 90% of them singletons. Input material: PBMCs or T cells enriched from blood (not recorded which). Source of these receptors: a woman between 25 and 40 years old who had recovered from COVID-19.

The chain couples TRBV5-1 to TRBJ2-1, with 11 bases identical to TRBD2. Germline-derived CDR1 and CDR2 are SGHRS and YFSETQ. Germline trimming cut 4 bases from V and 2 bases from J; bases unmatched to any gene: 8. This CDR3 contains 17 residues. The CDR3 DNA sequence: TGCGCCAGCAGCCCCCCCGGTAGCGGGAGGGCCTACAATGAGCAGTTCTTC. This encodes CASSPPGSGRAYNEQFF.

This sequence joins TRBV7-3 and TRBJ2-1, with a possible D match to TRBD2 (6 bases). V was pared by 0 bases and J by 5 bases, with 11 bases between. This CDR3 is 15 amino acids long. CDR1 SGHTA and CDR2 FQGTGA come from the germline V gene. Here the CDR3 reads CASSLTRTTHNEQFF. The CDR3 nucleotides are TGTGCCAGCAGCTTAACCCGGACTACCCACAATGAGCAGTTCTTC.

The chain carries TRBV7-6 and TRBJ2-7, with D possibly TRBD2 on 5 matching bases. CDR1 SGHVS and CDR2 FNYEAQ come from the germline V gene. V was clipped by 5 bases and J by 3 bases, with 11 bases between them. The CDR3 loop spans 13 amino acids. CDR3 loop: CASSVTTNYEQYF. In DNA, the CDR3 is TGTGCCAGCAGCGTGACTACAAACTACGAGCAGTACTTC.

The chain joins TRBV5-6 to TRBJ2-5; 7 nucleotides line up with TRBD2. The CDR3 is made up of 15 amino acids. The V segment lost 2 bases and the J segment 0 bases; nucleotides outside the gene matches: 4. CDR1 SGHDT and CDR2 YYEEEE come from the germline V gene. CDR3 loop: CASSFLAENQETQYF. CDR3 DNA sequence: TGTGCCAGCAGCTTTCTAGCGGAGAACCAAGAGACCCAGTACTTC.

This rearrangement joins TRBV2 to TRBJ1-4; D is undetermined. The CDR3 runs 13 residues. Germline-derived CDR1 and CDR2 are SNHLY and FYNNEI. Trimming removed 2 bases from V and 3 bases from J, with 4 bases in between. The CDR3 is CASSERPNEKLFF. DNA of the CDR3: TGTGCCAGCAGTGAACGTCCTAATGAAAAACTGTTTTTT.

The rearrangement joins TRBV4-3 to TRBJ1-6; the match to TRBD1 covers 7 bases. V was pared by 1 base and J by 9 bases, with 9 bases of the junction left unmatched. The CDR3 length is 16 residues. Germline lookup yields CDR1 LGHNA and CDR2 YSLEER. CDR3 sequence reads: CASSQALDRESSPLHF. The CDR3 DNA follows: TGCGCCAGCAGCCAAGCTTTAGACAGGGAAAGTTCACCCCTCCACTTT.